This T cell receptor beta chain is from a study of cytomegalovirus exposure and HLA in healthy donors. Healthy bone marrow donors made up the donors. General study points: The study flagged approximately 180 TCR beta chains as cytomegalovirus-associated.

As for this clone: Its antigen is unknown.

60 Vbeta and 13 Jbeta primers were used in PCR. TCRdb's table, derived via immunoSEQ multiplex PCR, lists solely in-frame clones and lacks some. Its clone listing holds fewer than 45,000 clones. The TCR originated in a woman under 40 in good health and CMV-seronegative. Sequencing was done on a sample of PBMCs.

CDR3 residues: CSGRTGGNTEAFF. The CDR3 DNA follows: TGCAGCGGCCGGACAGGGGGTAACACTGAAGCTTTCTTT. J is TRBJ1-1 and V is TRBV29-1; 10 bases align to TRBD1. Germline CDR1 and CDR2: SQVTM and ANQGSEA. V gave up 7 bases and J gave up 2 bases; unmatched junction bases: 4. CDR3 length: 13 residues. Filled out from reference TRBV29-1 and TRBJ1-1, the complete variable domain reads SAVISQKPSRDICQRGTSLTIQCQVDSQVTMMFWYRQQPGQSLTLIATANQGSEATYESGFVIDKFPISRPNLTFSTLTVSNMSPEDSSIYLCSGRTGGNTEAFFGQGTRLTVV.